These T cell receptor beta chains were read from a single sample in a study of identical twins. TCRdb itself ran the 5' RACE reads through MiXCR, one entry per CDR3 protein. The sample has a few hundred thousand distinct CDR3 sequences, about an eighth seen once; the top ten hold 4% to 5%. These data were also reused for a study on yellow fever vaccine responses in identical twins.

The sequenced sample was memory (CD45RO+) T cells sorted from blood. Source of these receptors: a woman between 18 and 29 years old in good health. The CDR3 runs from the conserved cysteine through the conserved F or W. The D gene is left open where the match is weak. Not all rows give a size; the values are once, few, many and, for expanded clones, a class.

D gene | J gene | V gene | clone size | CDR3 length | CDR3 protein | CDR3 DNA
TRBD2 | TRBJ2-5 | TRBV24-1 | . | 17 | CATSDSTKPSGEETQYF | TGTGCCACCAGTGATTCGACCAAACCTAGCGGGGAGGAGACCCAGTACTTC
. | TRBJ1-1 | TRBV27 | . | 16 | CASSLSTGSLNTEAFF | TGTGCCAGCAGTTTATCGACGGGCAGCCTGAACACTGAAGCTTTCTTT
TRBD2 | TRBJ2-5 | TRBV7-2 | many | 15 | CASSLGGGGVETQYF | TGTGCCAGCAGCTTAGGCGGGGGGGGCGTGGAGACCCAGTACTTC
. | TRBJ2-2 | TRBV11-1 | . | 15 | CASSLRSLGPGELFF | TGTGCCAGCAGCCTTCGAAGCCTTGGACCCGGGGAGCTGTTTTTT
. | TRBJ2-1 | TRBV14 | . | 14 | CASSRLGIGDEQFF | TGTGCCAGCAGCCGCTTAGGGATTGGGGATGAGCAGTTCTTC
TRBD2 | TRBJ2-3 | TRBV28 | many | 17 | CASSFRVSGRDTDTQYF | TGTGCCAGCAGTTTTCGGGTTAGCGGGAGAGACACAGATACGCAGTATTTT
. | TRBJ2-7 | TRBV20-1 | . | 12 | CSARGRGYEQYF | TGCAGTGCCCGAGGCAGGGGCTACGAGCAGTACTTC
. | TRBJ1-1 | TRBV20-1 | few | 12 | CSARDVGTEAFF | TGCAGTGCTAGAGATGTCGGCACTGAAGCTTTCTTT
. | TRBJ2-5 | TRBV11-3 | few | 16 | CASRPTSLAPQETQYF | TGTGCCAGCAGACCCACTTCTTTAGCGCCCCAAGAGACCCAGTACTTC
TRBD1 | TRBJ1-2 | TRBV15 | . | 13 | CATGPDRVPGYTF | TGTGCCACCGGACCCGACAGGGTTCCTGGCTACACCTTC
. | TRBJ2-7 | TRBV12-3/TRBV12-4 | few | 14 | CASSPPGWVYEQYF | TGTGCCAGCAGTCCGCCGGGGTGGGTCTACGAGCAGTACTTC
. | TRBJ2-3 | TRBV5-1 | . | 14 | CASSLVGGVDTQYF | TGCGCCAGCAGCTTGGTGGGCGGGGTCGATACGCAGTATTTT
. | TRBJ1-5 | TRBV12-3/TRBV12-4 | few | 12 | CASSLAYQPQHF | TGTGCCAGCAGTTTAGCGTATCAGCCCCAGCATTTT
. | TRBJ1-5 | TRBV24-1 | few | 17 | CATTHEGIGYSNQPQHF | TGTGCCACCACTCACGAGGGGATTGGGTATAGCAATCAGCCCCAGCATTTT
TRBD1 | TRBJ2-7 | TRBV25-1 | many | 14 | CASSARDRGAEQYF | TGTGCCAGCAGTGCCCGGGACAGGGGCGCCGAGCAGTACTTC
. | TRBJ2-1 | TRBV5-6 | once | 15 | CASRQDSGSYNEQFF | TGTGCCAGCAGACAGGACTCCGGCTCCTACAATGAGCAGTTCTTC
TRBD2 | TRBJ2-3 | TRBV5-1 | . | 17 | CASSLGRGTSSTDTQYF | TGCGCCAGCAGCTTGGGGCGGGGGACCTCTAGCACAGATACGCAGTATTTT
. | TRBJ2-1 | TRBV15 | . | 18 | CATSRVGTGRGAFNEQFF | TGTGCCACCAGCAGAGTAGGGACAGGGCGGGGGGCCTTCAATGAGCAGTTCTTC
. | TRBJ1-2 | TRBV24-1 | . | 14 | CATSPGPEDYGYTF | TGTGCCACCAGTCCTGGACCGGAGGACTATGGCTACACCTTC
TRBD2 | TRBJ2-1 | TRBV11-2 | few | 13 | CASSPGPERDQFF | TGTGCCAGCAGCCCCGGCCCCGAGCGGGATCAGTTCTTC
. | TRBJ2-3 | TRBV7-3 | . | 16 | CASSLIGGAGTDTQYF | TGTGCCAGCAGCTTAATTGGCGGGGCTGGCACAGATACGCAGTATTTT
. | TRBJ1-1 | TRBV5-1 | . | 15 | CASSSSGTTNTEAFF | TGCGCCAGCAGCAGCTCCGGGACAACCAACACTGAAGCTTTCTTT
TRBD1 | TRBJ2-7 | TRBV5-1 | few | 17 | CASSFFGTGSLGREQYF | TGCGCCAGCAGCTTTTTTGGGACAGGGAGTTTGGGTCGCGAGCAGTACTTC
. | TRBJ2-1 | TRBV5-1 | many | 15 | CASSLEGQYYNEQFF | TGCGCCAGCAGCTTGGAGGGGCAATACTACAATGAGCAGTTCTTC
. | TRBJ2-1 | TRBV6-2/TRBV6-3 | few | 16 | CASSYSFQGKYNEQFF | TGTGCCAGCAGTTACTCGTTTCAGGGGAAATACAATGAGCAGTTCTTC
. | TRBJ1-3 | TRBV7-8 | . | 14 | CASSRLGSGNTIYF | TGTGCCAGCAGTCGGTTGGGGTCTGGAAACACCATATATTTT
TRBD2 | TRBJ2-3 | TRBV5-6 | . | 14 | CASGLAGVDDTQYF | TGTGCCAGCGGATTAGCGGGAGTGGACGATACGCAGTATTTT
. | TRBJ2-3 | TRBV20-1 | few | 14 | CSASYRDTTDTQYF | TGCAGTGCTAGCTACAGGGATACCACAGATACGCAGTATTTT
. | TRBJ1-5 | TRBV7-2 | many | 13 | CASSYEANQPQHF | TGTGCCAGCAGCTACGAGGCTAATCAGCCCCAGCATTTT
. | TRBJ2-7 | TRBV3-1 | . | 13 | CASSQVWGYEQYF | TGTGCCAGCAGCCAAGTATGGGGATACGAGCAGTACTTC
. | TRBJ2-1 | TRBV2 | few | 11 | CASSVRDEQFF | TGTGCCAGCAGTGTCCGCGATGAGCAGTTCTTC
. | TRBJ2-3 | TRBV10-3 | few | 13 | CAITMTATDTQYF | TGTGCCATCACTATGACAGCCACAGATACGCAGTATTTT
TRBD1 | TRBJ2-5 | TRBV29-1 | many | 14 | CSAKPGTVKETQYF | TGCAGCGCCAAACCCGGGACAGTAAAAGAGACCCAGTACTTC
. | TRBJ2-3 | TRBV12-3/TRBV12-4 | few | 11 | CASRSGDTQYF | TGTGCCAGCAGATCAGGGGATACGCAGTATTTT
. | TRBJ2-7 | TRBV28 | . | 12 | CASSLKAFGQYF | TGTGCCAGCAGTTTGAAGGCCTTCGGGCAGTACTTC
TRBD1 | TRBJ1-3 | TRBV9 | few | 14 | CASSVTGESNTIYF | TGTGCCAGCAGCGTAACAGGGGAGTCAAACACCATATATTTT
. | TRBJ2-1 | TRBV10-3 | few | 13 | CAISEGGIGEQFF | TGTGCCATCAGTGAGGGCGGGATTGGGGAGCAGTTCTTC
. | TRBJ2-1 | TRBV2 | . | 11 | CASNRNNEQFF | TGTGCCAGCAATCGAAACAATGAGCAGTTCTTC
. | TRBJ2-3 | TRBV18 | few | 13 | CASSPSLVDTQYF | TGTGCCAGCTCACCATCGCTCGTAGATACGCAGTATTTT
. | TRBJ2-5 | TRBV10-1 | many | 14 | CASSESGSRETQYF | TGCGCCAGCAGTGAATCGGGGTCTCGAGAGACCCAGTACTTC
. | TRBJ2-7 | TRBV5-1 | . | 14 | CASSLKGQSDEQYF | TGCGCCAGCAGCTTGAAAGGGCAGTCGGACGAGCAGTACTTC
. | TRBJ1-2 | TRBV12-3/TRBV12-4 | few | 16 | CASRNPGREANYGYTF | TGTGCCAGCAGGAACCCAGGGAGAGAGGCTAACTATGGCTACACCTTC
. | TRBJ1-3 | TRBV4-2 | . | 15 | CASSQVWGAGNTIYF | TGTGCCAGCAGCCAAGTTTGGGGAGCCGGAAACACCATATATTTT
. | TRBJ1-2 | TRBV18 | few | 14 | CASSPPSREYGYTF | TGTGCCAGCTCACCACCGAGCAGGGAGTATGGCTACACCTTC
TRBD2 | TRBJ2-7 | TRBV15 | . | 16 | CATSRDRSGSLPEQYF | TGTGCCACCAGCAGAGATCGGAGCGGGAGTCTCCCGGAGCAGTACTTC
. | TRBJ2-3 | TRBV2 | . | 12 | CASAYVPGLSYF | TGTGCCAGCGCTTACGTTCCGGGACTCTCGTATTTT
TRBD1 | TRBJ1-2 | TRBV27 | many | 15 | CASSLWQGAIDGYTF | TGTGCCAGCAGTTTATGGCAGGGGGCCATTGACGGCTACACCTTC
TRBD2 | TRBJ2-1 | TRBV5-1 | few | 16 | CASSWTSGISYNEQFF | TGCGCCAGCAGCTGGACTAGCGGGATCTCCTACAATGAGCAGTTCTTC
TRBD2 | TRBJ2-1 | TRBV11-2 | . | 16 | CASSRHLSGGANEEFF | TGTGCCAGCAGCCGGCATCTTAGCGGGGGGGCGAATGAGGAGTTCTTC
. | TRBJ1-5 | TRBV6-2/TRBV6-3 | few | 16 | CASRRGDKVSNQPQHF | TGTGCCAGCAGGAGGGGAGACAAGGTCAGCAATCAGCCCCAGCATTTT